This T cell receptor (beta chain) was observed in a study of PD-L1 blockade in urothelial cancer. As for the study in general: Atezolizumab (1,200 mg intravenously every 3 weeks) began at some point between 2013 and 2015 for patients. Study results and caveats: Blood clones associated with the tumor expanded more at 3 weeks in durable-benefit patients.

With regard to this clone: Its target is not known.

Losses at the gene ends were 1 base for V and 4 bases for J; bases not matched to a gene: 5. CDR1 is LNHNV and CDR2 is YYDKDF in the germline V gene (reference sequence). The CDR3 has 18 amino acids. The repertoire was sequenced with immunoSEQ multiplex PCR; TCRdb's copy has only in-frame clones and lacks some. The sample has fewer than 85,000 clones; over 80% are singletons. The sample's time point: pretreatment peripheral blood. The specimen was PBMCs, collected around atezolizumab (anti-PD-L1) treatment. The TCR comes from a woman between 65 and 79 years old with urothelial cancer. The chain recombines TRBV15 with TRBJ2-2; 14 positions agree with TRBD2. The CDR3 is CATSRGLAGGPGTGELFF. The CDR3, as DNA: TGTGCCACCAGCAGAGGACTAGCGGGAGGGCCTGGCACCGGGGAGCTGTTTTTT.